The source of this TCR beta chain is a study of T cells after yellow fever vaccination. Background on the study: Some fractions had low cell numbers, and these were prepared with SMART-Seq v4 Ultra Low Input. Findings and limits, study-wide: High-abundance clonotypes from the bulk population could contaminate FACS-sorted repertoires. It was the secondary response that reached its peak faster, day 5 versus 15, but it was weaker. Detected again after the booster were most primary-vaccination clones, at approximately 95% CD4 and nearly 90% CD8.

Trimming cost V 6 bases and J 5 bases; bases outside gene matches: 5. The CDR3 is made up of 14 amino acids. This clonotype was seen many times. Its antigen is as yet unknown. TCRdb reprocessed the 5' RACE reads via MiXCR and lists one record per CDR3 protein. This sample has approximately 150,000 distinct CDR3 sequences, with less than 9.5% found just once. The sequence derives from a man aged 25 to 40 who received the YFV17D yellow fever vaccine. The chain recombines TRBV12-3 or TRBV12-4 with TRBJ2-2, with 8 bases lining up with TRBD1. The source was CD4+ T cells sorted from PBMCs, collected 5 days after the yellow fever booster vaccination. CDR3 nucleotide sequence: TGTGCCAGCAGACTCCAGGGGGCGACCGGGGAGCTGTTTTTT. Amino acid sequence: CASRLQGATGELFF.